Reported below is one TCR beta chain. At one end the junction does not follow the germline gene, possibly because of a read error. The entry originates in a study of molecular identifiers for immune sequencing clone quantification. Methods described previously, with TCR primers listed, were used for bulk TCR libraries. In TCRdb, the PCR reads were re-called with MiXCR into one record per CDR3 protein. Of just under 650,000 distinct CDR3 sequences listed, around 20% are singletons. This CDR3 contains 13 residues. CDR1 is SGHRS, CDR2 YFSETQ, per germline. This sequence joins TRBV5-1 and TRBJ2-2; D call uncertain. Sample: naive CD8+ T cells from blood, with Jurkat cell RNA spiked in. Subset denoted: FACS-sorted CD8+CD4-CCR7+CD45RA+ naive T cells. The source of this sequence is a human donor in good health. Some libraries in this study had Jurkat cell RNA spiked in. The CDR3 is CASGLLNTGELFF. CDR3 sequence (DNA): TGCGCCAGCGGCTTATTGAACACCGGGGAGCTGTTTTTT.